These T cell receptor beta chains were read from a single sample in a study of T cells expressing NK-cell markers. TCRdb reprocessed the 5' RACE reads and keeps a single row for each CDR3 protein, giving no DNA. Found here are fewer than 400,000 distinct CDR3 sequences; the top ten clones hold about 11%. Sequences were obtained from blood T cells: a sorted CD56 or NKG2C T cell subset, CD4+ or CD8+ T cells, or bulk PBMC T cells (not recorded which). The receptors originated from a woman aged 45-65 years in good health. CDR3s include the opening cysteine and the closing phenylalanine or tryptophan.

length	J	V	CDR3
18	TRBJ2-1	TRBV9	CASSARTRDRVSNNEQFF
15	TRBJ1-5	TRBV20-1	CSARDARDNNQPQHF
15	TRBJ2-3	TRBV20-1	CSARATTDGSDTQYF
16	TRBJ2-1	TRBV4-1	CASSQTTGTIYNEQFF
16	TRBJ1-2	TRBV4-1	CASSQGTGGSNYGYTF
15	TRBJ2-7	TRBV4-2	CASSQGELAPYEQYF
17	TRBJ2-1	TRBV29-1	CSVAGTSGRARYNEQFF
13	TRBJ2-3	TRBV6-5	CASSYPLADTQYF
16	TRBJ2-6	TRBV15	CATSRDAGDGANVLTF
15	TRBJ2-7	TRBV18	CASSPPRGTPYEQYF
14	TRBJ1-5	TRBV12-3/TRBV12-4	CASSLRQGNQPQHF
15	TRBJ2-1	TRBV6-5	CASSPVAGVFNEQFF
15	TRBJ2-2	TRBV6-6	CASSPGALDTGELFF
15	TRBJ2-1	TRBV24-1	CATSSAGKSYNEQFF
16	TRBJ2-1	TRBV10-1	CASSEGWTGSSNEQFF
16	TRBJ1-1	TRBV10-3	CAISPIHLAQGTEAFF
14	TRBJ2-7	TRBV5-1	CASSLGDRGSEQYF
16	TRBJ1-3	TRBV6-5	CASSSRGGQGSNTIYF
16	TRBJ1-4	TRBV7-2	CASSLASGLTNEKLFF
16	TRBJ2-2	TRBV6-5	CASRLLAGGDTGELFF
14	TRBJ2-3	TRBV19	CASNNVHTTDTQYF
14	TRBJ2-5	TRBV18	CASSSTRGDETQYF
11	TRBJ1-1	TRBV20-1	CSATLPDRAFF
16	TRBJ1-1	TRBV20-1	CSARDVGLKSGTEAFF
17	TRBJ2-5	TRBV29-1	CSVFGTSGRGYQETQYF
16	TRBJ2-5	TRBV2	CASARAGPNSQETQYF
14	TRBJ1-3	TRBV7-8	CASSQRGVGNTIYF
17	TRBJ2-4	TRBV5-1	CASSFLPAGGPENIQYF
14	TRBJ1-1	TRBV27	CASSLNSVGTEAFF
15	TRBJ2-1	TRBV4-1	CASSQGAGGRYEQFF
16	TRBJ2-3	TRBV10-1	CASSESGRGETDTQYF
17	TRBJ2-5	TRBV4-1	CASSHLSTGTNKETQYF
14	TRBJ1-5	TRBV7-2	CASSLGGMGQPQHF
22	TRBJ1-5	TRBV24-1	CATSDSSSTGGLFPYSNQPQHF
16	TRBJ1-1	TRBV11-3	CASSLERGGPNPGDFF
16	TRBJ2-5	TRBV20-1	CSARPRGKSNQETQYF
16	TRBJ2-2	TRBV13	CASTLSGFSPTGELFF
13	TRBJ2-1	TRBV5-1	CASSSTANNEQFF
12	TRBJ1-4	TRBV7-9	CASGVTNEKLFF
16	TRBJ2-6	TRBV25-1	CASRGGTAGGANVLTF
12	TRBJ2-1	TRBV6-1	CASENLGLEQFF
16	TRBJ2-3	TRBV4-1	CASSQDPSTSRDTQYF
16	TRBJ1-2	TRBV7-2	CASSSDIPTGGYGYTF
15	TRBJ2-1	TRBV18	CASSPIAGGYNEQFF
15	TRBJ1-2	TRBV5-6	CASSIDREANYGYTF
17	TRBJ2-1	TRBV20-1	CSAKGLVLRGSYNEQFF
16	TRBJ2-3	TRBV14	CASSRPGTVGTDTQYF
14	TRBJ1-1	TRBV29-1	CSAPGGGVATEAFF
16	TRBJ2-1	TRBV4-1	CASSPTGVEGYNEQFF
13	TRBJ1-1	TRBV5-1	CASSFQQGTEAFF
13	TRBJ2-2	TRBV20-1	CSAQGRITGELFF
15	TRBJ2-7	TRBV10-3	CAITTGEGGGEEQYF
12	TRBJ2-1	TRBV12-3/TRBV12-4	CASGSMSNEQFF
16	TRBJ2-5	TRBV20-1	CSARVWGGRKGRTQYF
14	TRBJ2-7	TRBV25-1	CASSEWAAHGEQYF
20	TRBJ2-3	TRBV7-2	CASSLRTGGWFPLSTDTQYF
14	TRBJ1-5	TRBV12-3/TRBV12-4	CASSLRRGNQPQHF
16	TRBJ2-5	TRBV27	CASSLTTGDSGETQYF
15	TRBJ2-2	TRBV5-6	CASSRQGADTGELFF
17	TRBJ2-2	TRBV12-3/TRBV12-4	CASSWGTIRFGTGELFF